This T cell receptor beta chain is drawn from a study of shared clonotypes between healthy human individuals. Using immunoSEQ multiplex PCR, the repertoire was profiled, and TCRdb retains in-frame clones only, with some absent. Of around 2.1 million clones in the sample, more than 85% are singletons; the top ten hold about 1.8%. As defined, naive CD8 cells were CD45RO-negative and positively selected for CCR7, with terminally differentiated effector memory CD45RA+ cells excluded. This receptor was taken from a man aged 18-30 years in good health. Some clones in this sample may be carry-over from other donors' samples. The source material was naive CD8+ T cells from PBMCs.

The CDR3 coding sequence is TGTGCCAGCAGCCCTGGCCCAGCGGGAGCTGAGCAGTTCTTC. Translation: CASSPGPAGAEQFF. The genes are TRBV5-8 and TRBJ2-1, with TRBD2 matching 8 bases. CDR1 is SGHTS and CDR2 is YDEGEE in the germline V gene. The CDR3 loop spans 14 amino acids. The V segment lost 4 bases and the J segment 9 bases; nucleotides outside the gene matches: 9.